Listed below are T cell receptor beta chains from one sample, sequenced in a study of PD-1 blockade in classical Hodgkin lymphoma. The protocol was immunoSEQ multiplex PCR, while the TCRdb copy is restricted to in-frame clones and leaves out a portion. The table lists tens of thousands of clones, over 55% of them singletons. The sequencing used peripheral blood mononuclear cells (PBMCs), collected at baseline. The receptor set was obtained from a human donor with classical Hodgkin lymphoma. The CDR3 runs from the conserved cysteine through the conserved F or W. Each record gives: J gene, D gene, clone size, V gene, CDR3 DNA, CDR3 protein. The D gene is left open where the match is weak. Clone size is shown for a subset of rows, as once, few, many or a class of expanded clone.

j_call: TRBJ2-1
d_call: TRBD2
clone_size: -
v_call: TRBV27
cdr3_nt: TGTGCCAGCAGGGACGGGACAGGAGGACTAGCGGGCAGCTACAATGAGCAGTTCTTC
cdr3_aa: CASRDGTGGLAGSYNEQFF

j_call: TRBJ2-3
d_call: -
clone_size: -
v_call: TRBV6-4
cdr3_nt: TGTGCCAGCAGTGACCTCCCCGGGACAGATACGCAGTATTTT
cdr3_aa: CASSDLPGTDTQYF

j_call: TRBJ1-4
d_call: TRBD1
clone_size: -
v_call: TRBV27
cdr3_nt: TGTGCCAGCAGTCCACGGACAGGTATTAATGAAAAACTGTTTTTT
cdr3_aa: CASSPRTGINEKLFF

j_call: TRBJ1-4
d_call: -
clone_size: -
v_call: TRBV6-1
cdr3_nt: TGTGCCAGCAGTGAAGCCCCTCTCGATAGTGAAAAACTGTTTTTT
cdr3_aa: CASSEAPLDSEKLFF

j_call: TRBJ1-2
d_call: TRBD1
clone_size: -
v_call: TRBV27
cdr3_nt: TGTGCCAGCAGTTTAATCTTCGGGACAGGTGGCCTTTATGGCTACACCTTC
cdr3_aa: CASSLIFGTGGLYGYTF

j_call: TRBJ1-4
d_call: -
clone_size: -
v_call: TRBV29-1
cdr3_nt: TGCAGCGTTGGTGTGGGCGCGGGCGAAAAACTGTTTTTT
cdr3_aa: CSVGVGAGEKLFF

j_call: TRBJ1-2
d_call: TRBD1
clone_size: -
v_call: TRBV7-3
cdr3_nt: TGTGCCAGCAGCTCCACCGGGACAGGGGGCAGGAGCTACACCTTC
cdr3_aa: CASSSTGTGGRSYTF

j_call: TRBJ1-3
d_call: -
clone_size: -
v_call: TRBV6-6
cdr3_nt: TGTGCCAGCGAGGGTATCGGAAACACCATATATTTT
cdr3_aa: CASEGIGNTIYF

j_call: TRBJ2-4
d_call: -
clone_size: -
v_call: TRBV29-1
cdr3_nt: TGCAGCGTTGTCCCAGTGGGGGGAGCCAAAAACATTCAGTACTTC
cdr3_aa: CSVVPVGGAKNIQYF

j_call: TRBJ1-5
d_call: -
clone_size: -
v_call: TRBV10-2
cdr3_nt: TGCGCCAGCACCGGGCCCGATCAGCCCCAGCATTTT
cdr3_aa: CASTGPDQPQHF

j_call: TRBJ1-4
d_call: TRBD1
clone_size: -
v_call: TRBV14
cdr3_nt: TGTGCCAGCAGCCACGCGACAGGGCGACTGTTTTTT
cdr3_aa: CASSHATGRLFF

j_call: TRBJ2-3
d_call: -
clone_size: -
v_call: TRBV18
cdr3_nt: TGTGCCAGCTCACCCACAGATACGCAGTATTTT
cdr3_aa: CASSPTDTQYF

j_call: TRBJ2-7
d_call: TRBD1
clone_size: medium-sized
v_call: TRBV30
cdr3_nt: TGTGCCTGCTCAACCGGGACAGGGGCCTACGAGCAGTACTTC
cdr3_aa: CACSTGTGAYEQYF

j_call: TRBJ2-7
d_call: TRBD2
clone_size: -
v_call: TRBV30
cdr3_nt: TGTGCCTGTCTGACTAGCGGGACCGAGCAGTACTTC
cdr3_aa: CACLTSGTEQYF

j_call: TRBJ2-3
d_call: -
clone_size: -
v_call: TRBV27
cdr3_nt: TGTGCCAGCAGTTTAATAAGCACAGATACGCAGTATTTT
cdr3_aa: CASSLISTDTQYF

j_call: TRBJ1-5
d_call: TRBD1
clone_size: once
v_call: TRBV27
cdr3_nt: TGTGCCAGCCAGGGGGCCGTCAATCAGCCCCAGCATTTT
cdr3_aa: CASQGAVNQPQHF

j_call: TRBJ2-3
d_call: -
clone_size: once
v_call: TRBV7-2
cdr3_nt: TGTGCCAGCAGCCCTAGGCCACCGGGAAGCACAGATACGCAGTATTTT
cdr3_aa: CASSPRPPGSTDTQYF

j_call: TRBJ2-7
d_call: TRBD2
clone_size: -
v_call: TRBV6-6
cdr3_nt: TGTGCCAGCAGTTACTCGCGACTAGCGGGAGCCTACGAGCAGTACTTC
cdr3_aa: CASSYSRLAGAYEQYF

j_call: TRBJ1-1
d_call: -
clone_size: -
v_call: TRBV19
cdr3_nt: TGTGCCAGTAGGGCCGGGAACACTGAAGCTTTCTTT
cdr3_aa: CASRAGNTEAFF

j_call: TRBJ2-2
d_call: -
clone_size: -
v_call: TRBV4-2
cdr3_nt: TGTGCCAGCAGCCAAGATAGGTGGCAGGGTGGGGCCGGGGAGCTGTTTTTT
cdr3_aa: CASSQDRWQGGAGELFF

j_call: TRBJ2-1
d_call: TRBD1
clone_size: few
v_call: TRBV5-6
cdr3_nt: TGTGCCAGCAGCCCCCGGGACAGCCCGTACAATGAGCAGTTCTTC
cdr3_aa: CASSPRDSPYNEQFF

j_call: TRBJ2-3
d_call: TRBD2
clone_size: -
v_call: TRBV30
cdr3_nt: TGTGCCCGGTCGGAGTTAGCGGGGGGGCCAAATACGCAGTATTTT
cdr3_aa: CARSELAGGPNTQYF

j_call: TRBJ1-1
d_call: -
clone_size: -
v_call: TRBV29-1
cdr3_nt: TGCAGCGTTGAAGATGAGGCAGGGAGGGGTTTCTTT
cdr3_aa: CSVEDEAGRGFF

j_call: TRBJ1-1
d_call: -
clone_size: -
v_call: TRBV7-9
cdr3_nt: TGTGCCAGCCGAATGAACACTGAAGCTTTCTTT
cdr3_aa: CASRMNTEAFF

j_call: TRBJ2-3
d_call: -
clone_size: -
v_call: TRBV28
cdr3_nt: TGTTACACGGCCAGCAGTGGGATTCCAGATACGCAGTATTTT
cdr3_aa: CYTASSGIPDTQYF

j_call: TRBJ1-2
d_call: TRBD1
clone_size: -
v_call: TRBV29-1
cdr3_nt: TGCAGCGTAAAAGTGACAGGGGATTATGGCTACACCTTC
cdr3_aa: CSVKVTGDYGYTF

j_call: TRBJ1-5
d_call: -
clone_size: -
v_call: TRBV6-6
cdr3_nt: TGTGCCAGCAGAAAAAGGGTAGAGGGTCAGCCCCAGCATTTT
cdr3_aa: CASRKRVEGQPQHF

j_call: TRBJ2-2
d_call: -
clone_size: -
v_call: TRBV25-1
cdr3_nt: TGTGCCAGCAGTGAAAAGGACCGGAGCACCGGGGAGCTGTTTTTT
cdr3_aa: CASSEKDRSTGELFF

j_call: TRBJ2-3
d_call: -
clone_size: -
v_call: TRBV4-1
cdr3_nt: TGCGCCAGCAGCCAACAGGGGCGGCCAGATACGCAGTATTTT
cdr3_aa: CASSQQGRPDTQYF

j_call: TRBJ1-1
d_call: -
clone_size: -
v_call: TRBV30
cdr3_nt: TGTGCCTGGAGATACAACGTCCCGAGCGCTGAAGCTTTCTTT
cdr3_aa: CAWRYNVPSAEAFF

j_call: TRBJ1-2
d_call: -
clone_size: few
v_call: TRBV7-8
cdr3_nt: TGTGCCAGCAGCTCTGGAAATTTCTATGGCTACACCTTC
cdr3_aa: CASSSGNFYGYTF

j_call: TRBJ1-5
d_call: -
clone_size: -
v_call: TRBV29-1
cdr3_nt: TGCAGCGTTTTAGACCCATCCAATCAGCCCCAGCATTTT
cdr3_aa: CSVLDPSNQPQHF

j_call: TRBJ2-6
d_call: TRBD1
clone_size: -
v_call: TRBV7-6
cdr3_nt: TGTGCCAGCAGCCTTTCGACAGGGACTGGGGCCAACGTCCTGACTTTC
cdr3_aa: CASSLSTGTGANVLTF

j_call: TRBJ2-5
d_call: -
clone_size: -
v_call: TRBV21-1
cdr3_nt: TGTGCCAGCAGGGTAGCTTCGGACTTC
cdr3_aa: CASRVASDF

j_call: TRBJ1-2
d_call: -
clone_size: few
v_call: TRBV7-9
cdr3_nt: TGTGCCAGCAGCCATTATCCCGTCCCTGTCCCCCACTATGGCTACACCTTC
cdr3_aa: CASSHYPVPVPHYGYTF

j_call: TRBJ2-7
d_call: -
clone_size: -
v_call: TRBV19
cdr3_nt: TGTGCCAGTAGTATAGAGGAGGGGCCCTACGAGCAGTACTTC
cdr3_aa: CASSIEEGPYEQYF

j_call: TRBJ1-1
d_call: TRBD1
clone_size: few
v_call: TRBV5-1
cdr3_nt: TGCGCCAGCAGCATCTCAGGGGGCGGAACTGAAGCTTTCTTT
cdr3_aa: CASSISGGGTEAFF

j_call: TRBJ2-3
d_call: TRBD1
clone_size: medium-sized
v_call: TRBV11-3
cdr3_nt: TGTGCCAGCAGCTTAGACGGACAGGGTGATACGCAGTATTTT
cdr3_aa: CASSLDGQGDTQYF

j_call: TRBJ2-2
d_call: -
clone_size: -
v_call: TRBV19
cdr3_nt: TGTGCCACTAAACACGGGGGTGGCACCGGGGAGCTGTTTTTT
cdr3_aa: CATKHGGGTGELFF

j_call: TRBJ2-7
d_call: TRBD1
clone_size: -
v_call: TRBV15
cdr3_nt: TGTGCCACCAGCGTACGACAGGGCCCCTACGAGCAGTACTTC
cdr3_aa: CATSVRQGPYEQYF

j_call: TRBJ2-7
d_call: -
clone_size: -
v_call: TRBV19
cdr3_nt: TGTGCCAGTAGTATAGCCGGGAGCTCCTACGAGCAGTACTTC
cdr3_aa: CASSIAGSSYEQYF

j_call: TRBJ1-1
d_call: -
clone_size: -
v_call: TRBV5-1
cdr3_nt: TGCGCCAGCAGCCGTGGGGGGCGTAGCACTGAAGCTTTCTTT
cdr3_aa: CASSRGGRSTEAFF

j_call: TRBJ1-1
d_call: -
clone_size: -
v_call: TRBV6-5
cdr3_nt: TGTGCCAGCAGTTACTCACAGAACACTGAAGCTTTCTTT
cdr3_aa: CASSYSQNTEAFF

j_call: TRBJ2-5
d_call: TRBD1
clone_size: -
v_call: TRBV4-3
cdr3_nt: TGCGCCAGCAGCCAAGATTGGGACAGCCCTCCACAGACCCAGTACTTC
cdr3_aa: CASSQDWDSPPQTQYF

j_call: TRBJ2-7
d_call: -
clone_size: medium-sized
v_call: TRBV7-9
cdr3_nt: TGTGCCAGCAGCTTAGCAGAGGAGGGCTACGAGCAGTACTTC
cdr3_aa: CASSLAEEGYEQYF

j_call: TRBJ2-5
d_call: TRBD1
clone_size: -
v_call: TRBV27
cdr3_nt: TGTGCCAGCAGTTTAAGGGGGACAGGTGTTAAAGAGACCCAGTACTTC
cdr3_aa: CASSLRGTGVKETQYF

j_call: TRBJ2-2
d_call: TRBD2
clone_size: once
v_call: TRBV15
cdr3_nt: TGTGCCACCAGCATGGGGGGGATGACCGGGGAGCTGTTTTTT
cdr3_aa: CATSMGGMTGELFF

j_call: TRBJ2-7
d_call: TRBD1
clone_size: few
v_call: TRBV4-3
cdr3_nt: TGCGCCAGCAGCCAGGCCGGGACAGGGACGTACGAGCAGTACTTC
cdr3_aa: CASSQAGTGTYEQYF

j_call: TRBJ2-1
d_call: TRBD2
clone_size: -
v_call: TRBV7-9
cdr3_nt: TGTGCCAGCAGCTTATCGTCCGGGGGGAAGATTTACAATGAGCAGTTCTTC
cdr3_aa: CASSLSSGGKIYNEQFF

j_call: TRBJ2-7
d_call: TRBD1
clone_size: few
v_call: TRBV11-2
cdr3_nt: TGTGCCAGCAGCCCGAGACAACAGGGGGCCTACGAGCAGTACTTC
cdr3_aa: CASSPRQQGAYEQYF

j_call: TRBJ1-3
d_call: TRBD1
clone_size: -
v_call: TRBV6-1
cdr3_nt: TGTGCCACCCGACAGGGCACTGGAAACACCATATATTTT
cdr3_aa: CATRQGTGNTIYF

j_call: TRBJ1-1
d_call: -
clone_size: -
v_call: TRBV7-2
cdr3_nt: TGTGCCAGCAATCAAGGGGGCACTGAAGCTTTCTTT
cdr3_aa: CASNQGGTEAFF

j_call: TRBJ2-7
d_call: -
clone_size: -
v_call: TRBV25-1
cdr3_nt: TGTGCCAGCAGTGATGTAGGGGCATATTACGAGCAGTACTTC
cdr3_aa: CASSDVGAYYEQYF